The 3 T cell receptor beta chains presented below share a single source sample, sequenced in a study of T cell responses to AZD1222 COVID-19 vaccine. Here immunoSEQ multiplex PCR was the method, and the copy in TCRdb shows in-frame clones only, minus some. The table includes about 130,000 clones, 85% detected once. Specimen: peripheral blood, collected 28 days after the second dose of the MenACWY control vaccine. The receptors derive from an adult who received the MenACWY meningococcal vaccine as a control.

The chain is built from TRBV7-6 and TRBJ2-5; 9 bases are a match to TRBD1. With V trimmed by 4 bases and J by 8 bases, 14 bases remained unmatched. The CDR3 runs 16 residues. Germline-derived CDR1 and CDR2 are SGHVS and FNYEAQ. CDR3 DNA sequence: TGTGCCAGCAGCTCTCAAGTAGGGACAGGGTATAGCACCCAGTACTTC. Amino acids: CASSSQVGTGYSTQYF.

The rearrangement uses TRBV5-4 and TRBJ2-7; D may be TRBD2 (6 bases). The CDR3 spans 16 residues. Germline-derived CDR1 and CDR2 are SGHNT and YYREEE (reference sequence). V shed 4 bases and J shed 6 bases, with 23 bases lying between them. CDR3: CASSLILGRGGLEQYF. DNA for the CDR3: TGTGCCAGCAGCCTCATCCTTGGTAGGGGAGGACTCGAGCAGTACTTC.

This sequence joins TRBV19 and TRBJ1-3; D uncertain. The germline V and J ends were trimmed by 7 bases and 4 bases, with 2 bases remaining between them. The CDR3 is 10 residues long. Germline values: CDR1 LNHDA, CDR2 SQIVND (reference sequence). The CDR3 coding sequence is TGTGCCAGTAAGGGAAACACCATATATTTT. It translates to CASKGNTIYF.